Included here is one TCR beta chain sequence, with context. This specimen comes from a study of blood T cell repertoires in COVID-19. Sequencing was performed with immunoSEQ multiplex PCR; in TCRdb, only in-frame clones are kept and a portion is missing. The sample holds about 200,000 clones; about 88% are singletons and the top ten take 4.5% to 5.5%. This CDR3 region has 15 residues. V lost 3 bases to trimming and J lost 7 bases; unmatched junction nucleotides: 9. Per the germline V gene, CDR1 is SGHDT and CDR2 is YYEEEE. Residents of around 24 US areas, aged about 18 to 89 years, made up the participants. Cohort allocation depended upon clinical history that participants reported.

Source material: PBMCs or T cells enriched from blood (not recorded which). V is TRBV5-6 and J is TRBJ1-2, with TRBD1 identical over 10 bases. The sequence was collected from a woman in her 30s who had been exposed to COVID-19. DNA for the CDR3: TGTGCCAGCAGCTGGTTGACAGGGGGCAATCTTGGCTACACCTTC. Translated: CASSWLTGGNLGYTF.